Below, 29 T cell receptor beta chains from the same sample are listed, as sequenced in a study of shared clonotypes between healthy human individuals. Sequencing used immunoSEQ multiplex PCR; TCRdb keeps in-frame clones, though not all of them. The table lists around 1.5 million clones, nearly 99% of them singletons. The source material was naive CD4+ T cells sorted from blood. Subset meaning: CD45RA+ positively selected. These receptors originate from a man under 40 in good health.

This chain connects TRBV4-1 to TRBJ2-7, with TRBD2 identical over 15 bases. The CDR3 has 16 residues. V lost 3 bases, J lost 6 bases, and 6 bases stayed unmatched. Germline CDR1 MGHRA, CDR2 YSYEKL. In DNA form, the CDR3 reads TGCGCCAGCAGCCAGCAGGGGGGACTAGCGGGAGGCGAGCAGTACTTC. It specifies CASSQQGGLAGGEQYF.

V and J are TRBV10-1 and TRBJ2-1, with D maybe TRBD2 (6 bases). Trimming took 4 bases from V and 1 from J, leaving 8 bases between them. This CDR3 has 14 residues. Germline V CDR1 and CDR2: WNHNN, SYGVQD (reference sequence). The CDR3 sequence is CASSAGGSYNEQFF. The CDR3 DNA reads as TGCGCCAGCAGTGCCGGGGGATCCTACAATGAGCAGTTCTTC.

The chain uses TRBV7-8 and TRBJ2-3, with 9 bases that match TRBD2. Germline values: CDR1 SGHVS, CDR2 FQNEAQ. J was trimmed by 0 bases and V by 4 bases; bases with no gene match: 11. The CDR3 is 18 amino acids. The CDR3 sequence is CASSSPPWLAGSTDTQYF. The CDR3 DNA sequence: TGTGCCAGCAGCTCCCCCCCGTGGCTAGCGGGAAGCACAGATACGCAGTATTTT.

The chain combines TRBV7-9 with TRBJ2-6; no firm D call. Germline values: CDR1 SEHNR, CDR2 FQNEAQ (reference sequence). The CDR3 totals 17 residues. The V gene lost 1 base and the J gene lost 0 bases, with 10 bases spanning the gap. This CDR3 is CASSLVGRSSGANVLTF. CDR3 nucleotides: TGTGCCAGCAGCTTAGTAGGCCGTAGCTCTGGGGCCAACGTCCTGACTTTC.

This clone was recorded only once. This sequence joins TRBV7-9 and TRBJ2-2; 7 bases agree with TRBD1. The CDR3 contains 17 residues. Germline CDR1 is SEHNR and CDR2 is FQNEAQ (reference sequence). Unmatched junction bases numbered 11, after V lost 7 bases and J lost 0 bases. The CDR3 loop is CASISRVQGANTGELFF. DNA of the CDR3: TGTGCCAGCATATCCCGCGTCCAGGGGGCGAACACCGGGGAGCTGTTTTTT. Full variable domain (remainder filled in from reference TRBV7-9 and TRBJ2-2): DTGVSQNPRHKITKRGQNVTFRCDPISEHNRLYWYRQTLGQGPEFLTYFQNEAQLEKSRLLSDRFSAERPKGSFSTLEIQRTEQGDSAMYLCASISRVQGANTGELFFGEGSRLTVL.

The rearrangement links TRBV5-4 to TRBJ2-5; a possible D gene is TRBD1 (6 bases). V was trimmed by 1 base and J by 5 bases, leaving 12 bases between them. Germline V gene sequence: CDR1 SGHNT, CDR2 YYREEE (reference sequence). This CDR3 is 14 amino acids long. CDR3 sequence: CASSLSTGLETQYF. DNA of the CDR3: TGTGCCAGCAGCTTGAGTACAGGGTTGGAGACCCAGTACTTC.

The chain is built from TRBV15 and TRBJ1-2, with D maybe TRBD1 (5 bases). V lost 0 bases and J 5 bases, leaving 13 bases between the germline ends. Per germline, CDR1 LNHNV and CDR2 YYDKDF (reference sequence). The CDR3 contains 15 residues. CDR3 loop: CATSRDTGTVYGYTF. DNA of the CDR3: TGTGCCACCAGCAGAGACACCGGGACCGTGTATGGCTACACCTTC. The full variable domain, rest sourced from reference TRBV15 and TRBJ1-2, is DAMVIQNPRYQVTQFGKPVTLSCSQTLNHNVMYWYQQKSSQAPKLLFHYYDKDFNNEADTPDNFQSRRPNTSFCFLDIRSPGLGDTAMYLCATSRDTGTVYGYTFGSGTRLTVV.

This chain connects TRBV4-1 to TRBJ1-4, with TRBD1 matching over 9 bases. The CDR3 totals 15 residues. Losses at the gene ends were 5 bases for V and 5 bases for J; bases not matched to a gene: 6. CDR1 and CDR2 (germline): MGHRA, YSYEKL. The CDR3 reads CASSSTGTGNEKLFF. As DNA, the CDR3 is TGCGCCAGCAGCTCTACCGGGACAGGGAATGAAAAACTGTTTTTT.

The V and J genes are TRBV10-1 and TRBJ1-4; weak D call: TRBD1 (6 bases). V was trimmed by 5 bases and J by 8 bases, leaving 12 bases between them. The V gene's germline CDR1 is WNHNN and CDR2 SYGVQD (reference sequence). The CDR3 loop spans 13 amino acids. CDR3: CASSNYRDEKLFF. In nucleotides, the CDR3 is TGCGCCAGCAGTAACTACAGGGACGAAAAACTGTTTTTT.

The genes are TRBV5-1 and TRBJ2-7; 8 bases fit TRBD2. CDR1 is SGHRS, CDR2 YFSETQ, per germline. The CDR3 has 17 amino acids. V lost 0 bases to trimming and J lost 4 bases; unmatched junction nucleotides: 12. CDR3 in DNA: TGCGCCAGCAGCTTGGCTCCCGCCCGAACTAGCGGATACGAGCAGTACTTC. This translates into CASSLAPARTSGYEQYF.

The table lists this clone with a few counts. CDR3 DNA sequence: TGTGCCAGCAGCTCAGAAGAGACCCAGTACTTC. Protein: CASSSEETQYF. The gene calls are TRBV14 and TRBJ2-5, with D unresolved. The V end was cut by 5 bases, the J end by 3 bases, with 4 bases between. The CDR3 contains 11 residues. Germline CDR1 reads SGHDN; CDR2 reads FVKESK.

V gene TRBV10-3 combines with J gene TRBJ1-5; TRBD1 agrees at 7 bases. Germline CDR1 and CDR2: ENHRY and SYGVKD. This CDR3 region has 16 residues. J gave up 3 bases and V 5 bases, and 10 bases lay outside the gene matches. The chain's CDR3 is CAISRGQAATNQPQHF. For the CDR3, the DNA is TGTGCCATCAGTAGAGGACAGGCCGCCACCAATCAGCCCCAGCATTTT.

CDR3: CATGADSNQPQHF. CDR3 in DNA: TGTGCCACCGGGGCAGATAGCAATCAGCCCCAGCATTTT. The V and J genes are TRBV2 and TRBJ1-5, with D perhaps matching TRBD1 (5 bases). CDR1 and CDR2 from the germline V gene are SNHLY and FYNNEI. V was clipped by 10 bases and J by 0 bases, with 10 bases between them. The CDR3 has 13 residues.

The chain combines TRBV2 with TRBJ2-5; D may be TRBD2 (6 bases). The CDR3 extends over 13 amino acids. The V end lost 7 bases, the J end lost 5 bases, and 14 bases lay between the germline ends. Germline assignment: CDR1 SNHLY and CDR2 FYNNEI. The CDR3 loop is CASIPTRGETQYF. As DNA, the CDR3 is TGTGCCAGCATTCCGACTAGAGGGGAGACCCAGTACTTC.

CDR3 residues: CASSENQGNYGYTF. In DNA form, the CDR3 reads TGTGCCAGCAGTGAAAATCAGGGTAACTATGGCTACACCTTC. V and J are TRBV2 and TRBJ1-2, with TRBD1 as a possible D gene (5 bases). The germline V and J ends were trimmed by 2 bases and 1 base, with 8 bases remaining between them. The CDR3 covers 14 residues. Germline-derived CDR1 and CDR2 are SNHLY and FYNNEI.

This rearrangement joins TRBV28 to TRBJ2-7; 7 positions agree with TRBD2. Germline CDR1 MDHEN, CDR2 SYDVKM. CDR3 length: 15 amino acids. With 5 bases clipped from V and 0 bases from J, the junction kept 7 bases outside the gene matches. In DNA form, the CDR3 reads TGTGCCAGCAGTGGAAGCGGGACTGGCTCCTACGAGCAGTACTTC. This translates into CASSGSGTGSYEQYF.

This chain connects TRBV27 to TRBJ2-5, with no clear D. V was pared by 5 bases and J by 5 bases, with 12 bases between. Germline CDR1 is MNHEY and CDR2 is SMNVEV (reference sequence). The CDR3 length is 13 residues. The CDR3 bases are TGTGCCAGCAGTCGGGCTGTGCGGGAGACCCAGTACTTC. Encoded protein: CASSRAVRETQYF.

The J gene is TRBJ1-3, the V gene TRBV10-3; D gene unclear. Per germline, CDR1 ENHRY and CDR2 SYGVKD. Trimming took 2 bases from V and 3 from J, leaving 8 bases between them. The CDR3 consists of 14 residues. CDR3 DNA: TGTGCCATCAGTGAGCCTTTCAGTGGAAACACCATATATTTT. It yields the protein CAISEPFSGNTIYF.

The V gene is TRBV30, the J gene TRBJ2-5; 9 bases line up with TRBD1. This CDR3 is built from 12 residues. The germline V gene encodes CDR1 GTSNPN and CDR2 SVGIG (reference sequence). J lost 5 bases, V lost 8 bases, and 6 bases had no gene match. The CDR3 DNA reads TGTGCCGTCACAGGGGGCGTGGAGACCCAGTACTTC. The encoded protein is CAVTGGVETQYF.

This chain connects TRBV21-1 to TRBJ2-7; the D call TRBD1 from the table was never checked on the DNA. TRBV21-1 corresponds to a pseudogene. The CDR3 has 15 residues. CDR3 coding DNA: TGTGCCAGCAGCAAAGTCAGGGGGCGAGACTACGAGCAGTACTTC. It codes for CASSKVRGRDYEQYF.

The CDR3 coding sequence is TGTGCCATCAGTCACCGAGACAGGTCCTCGGGCTCCTACAATGAGCAGTTCTTC. Translation gives CAISHRDRSSGSYNEQFF. The chain joins TRBV10-3 to TRBJ2-1; a weak D match, TRBD1 (6 bases). Germline CDR1 and CDR2: ENHRY and SYGVKD. V was cut by 5 bases and J by 0 bases, with 20 bases left in between. The CDR3 contains 18 residues.

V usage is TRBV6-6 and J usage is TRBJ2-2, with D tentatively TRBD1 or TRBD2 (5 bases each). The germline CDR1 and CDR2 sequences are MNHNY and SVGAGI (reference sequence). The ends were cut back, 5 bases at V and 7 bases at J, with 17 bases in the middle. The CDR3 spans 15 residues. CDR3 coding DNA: TGTGCCAGCAGTAAAACGGGGCTAGACGGCGGGGAGCTGTTTTTT. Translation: CASSKTGLDGGELFF.

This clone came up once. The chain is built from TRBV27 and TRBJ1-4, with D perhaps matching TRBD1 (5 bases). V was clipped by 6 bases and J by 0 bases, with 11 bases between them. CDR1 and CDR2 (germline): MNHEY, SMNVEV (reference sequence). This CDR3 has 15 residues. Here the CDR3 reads CASSHRGATNEKLFF. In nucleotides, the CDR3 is TGTGCCAGCAGCCACCGAGGGGCAACTAATGAAAAACTGTTTTTT.

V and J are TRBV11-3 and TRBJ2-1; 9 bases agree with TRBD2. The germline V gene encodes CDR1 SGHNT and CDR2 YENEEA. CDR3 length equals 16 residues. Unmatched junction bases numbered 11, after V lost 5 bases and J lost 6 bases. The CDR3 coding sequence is TGTGCCAGCAGCCCAAGGACTAGCGCCGGTTTCAATGAGCAGTTCTTC. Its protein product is CASSPRTSAGFNEQFF.

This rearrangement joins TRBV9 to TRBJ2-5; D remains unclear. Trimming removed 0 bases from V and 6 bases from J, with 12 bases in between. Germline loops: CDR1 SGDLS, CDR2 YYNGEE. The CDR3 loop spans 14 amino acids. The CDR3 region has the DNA TGTGCCAGCAGCGTAGGTGACACTGTGCAGACCCAGTACTTC. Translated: CASSVGDTVQTQYF.

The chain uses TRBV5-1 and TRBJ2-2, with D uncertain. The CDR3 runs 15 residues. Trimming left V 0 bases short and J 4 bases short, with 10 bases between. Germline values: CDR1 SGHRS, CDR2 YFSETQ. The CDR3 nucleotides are TGCGCCAGCAGCTTGGGGCGTCCGGGCACCGGGGAGCTGTTTTTT. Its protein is CASSLGRPGTGELFF. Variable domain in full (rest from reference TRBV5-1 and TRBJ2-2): KAGVTQTPRYLIKTRGQQVTLSCSPISGHRSVSWYQQTPGQGLQFLFEYFSETQRNKGNFPGRFSGRQFSNSRSEMNVSTLELGDSALYLCASSLGRPGTGELFFGEGSRLTVL.

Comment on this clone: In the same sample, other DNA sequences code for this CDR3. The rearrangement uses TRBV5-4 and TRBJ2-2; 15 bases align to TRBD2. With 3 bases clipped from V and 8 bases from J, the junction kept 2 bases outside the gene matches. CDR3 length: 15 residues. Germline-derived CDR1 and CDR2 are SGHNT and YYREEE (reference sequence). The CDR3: CASSSGLAGGGELFF. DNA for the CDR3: TGTGCCAGCAGCTCGGGACTAGCGGGAGGTGGGGAGCTGTTTTTT.

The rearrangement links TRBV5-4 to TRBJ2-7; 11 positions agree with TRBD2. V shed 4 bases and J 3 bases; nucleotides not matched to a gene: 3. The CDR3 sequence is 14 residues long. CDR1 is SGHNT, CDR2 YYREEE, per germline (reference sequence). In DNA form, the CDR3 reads TGTGCCAGCAGCCAGGGACTAGCGGACTACGAGCAGTACTTC. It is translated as CASSQGLADYEQYF.

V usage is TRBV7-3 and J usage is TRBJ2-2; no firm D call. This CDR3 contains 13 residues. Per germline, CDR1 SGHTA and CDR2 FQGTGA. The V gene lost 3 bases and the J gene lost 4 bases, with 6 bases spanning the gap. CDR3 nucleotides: TGTGCCAGCAGCTTGGATGGCACCGGGGAGCTGTTTTTT. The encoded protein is CASSLDGTGELFF.